This T cell receptor (beta chain) was identified in a study of neoadjuvant anti-PD-1 for oral cavity cancer. Study-level information: Patients without progression received a fourth nivolumab dose around day 43, then surgical resection on days 50-56.

Blood libraries mostly used roughly 440 ng genomic DNA, six replicates each. The method was immunoSEQ multiplex PCR; TCRdb's version includes in-frame clones alone and lacks a portion of them. The sample contains 16,000 or so clones, 55% to 75% of which appear only once. CDR1 is GTSNPN and CDR2 is SVGIG in the germline V gene (reference sequence). Trimming removed 0 bases from V and 6 bases from J, with 12 bases in between. The CDR3 covers 14 residues. Sequenced here: PBMCs, sampled before nivolumab (anti-PD-1) treatment. This TCR came from a person aged 35-79 years with oral cavity squamous cell carcinoma. The rearrangement links TRBV30 to TRBJ2-1; D gene uncertain. The CDR3 region is CAWSVKGIANEQFF. The CDR3 DNA reads as TGTGCCTGGAGTGTAAAAGGGATTGCCAATGAGCAGTTCTTC.